These 21 T cell receptor beta chains were sequenced from one sample in a study of blood T cell repertoires in COVID-19. Assay: immunoSEQ multiplex PCR; the TCRdb copy retains only in-frame clones and omits some. Altogether approximately 93,000 clones are present, roughly 88% being singletons, with the ten largest covering around 2.2%. Sequenced material: peripheral blood. These receptors were collected from a man between 45 and 60 years old with COVID-19, enrolled during active disease.

This clone appeared a single time. The J gene is TRBJ2-5, the V gene TRBV10-2, with D possibly being TRBD2 (5 bases). The CDR3 is 14 amino acids. CDR1 is WSHSY, CDR2 SAAADI, per germline. V dropped 6 bases and J dropped 5 bases, with 16 bases sitting between them. For the CDR3, the DNA is TGCGCCAGCAGCGAGGCCCCGGGGTGGGAGACCCAGTACTTC. Translated, it gives CASSEAPGWETQYF.

The chain recombines TRBV7-6 with TRBJ1-3, with D perhaps TRBD1 (6 bases). V lost 5 bases and J 6 bases, leaving 20 bases between the germline ends. In germline, CDR1 is SGHVS, CDR2 FNYEAQ. This CDR3 spans 16 amino acids. CDR3 residues: CASSPLGGRTPNTIYF. The CDR3 region has the DNA TGTGCCAGCAGCCCCTTGGGGGGGCGAACACCAAACACCATATATTTT.

The CDR3 spells CASSAWDSSSGNTIYF. CDR3 in DNA: TGTGCCAGCAGCGCCTGGGACAGCTCCTCTGGAAACACCATATATTTT. The rearrangement joins TRBV9 to TRBJ1-3; 7 bases line up with TRBD1. J was trimmed by 0 bases and V by 3 bases; bases with no gene match: 6. This CDR3 has 16 amino acids. Germline V gene data show CDR1 as SGDLS and CDR2 as YYNGEE.

In this sample, this clone is medium-sized (0.01 to 0.1%). The V and J genes are TRBV6-1 and TRBJ1-1; no reliable D call. This CDR3 region has 13 residues. Deletions cut 2 bases from V and 1 base from J, with 5 bases between. CDR1 and CDR2 from the germline V gene are MNHNS and SASEGT. The CDR3: CASSERENTEAFF. In DNA form, the CDR3 reads TGTGCCAGCAGTGAACGCGAGAACACTGAAGCTTTCTTT.

The CDR3 DNA sequence: TGCGCCAGCAGATACCTAGCGGGGGTGTACAATGAGCAGTTCTTC. Its protein is CASRYLAGVYNEQFF. The chain links TRBV5-1 to TRBJ2-1; TRBD2 matches at 10 bases. V trimming: 5 bases; J trimming: 4 bases; junction bases outside the gene matches: 6. CDR3 length: 15 residues. Germline assignment: CDR1 SGHRS and CDR2 YFSETQ. Using reference TRBV5-1 and TRBJ2-1 for the parts outside the CDR3, the full variable domain is KAGVTQTPRYLIKTRGQQVTLSCSPISGHRSVSWYQQTPGQGLQFLFEYFSETQRNKGNFPGRFSGRQFSNSRSEMNVSTLELGDSALYLCASRYLAGVYNEQFFGPGTRLTVL.

V and J are TRBV11-3 and TRBJ1-3; 7 bases fit TRBD1. The CDR3 runs 14 residues. Germline V lookup: CDR1 SGHNT, CDR2 YENEEA. V dropped 1 base and J dropped 8; count of bases not matched to a gene: 5. CDR3 DNA sequence: TGTGCCAGCAGCTTAGGACAGGGCGGCGACACCATATATTTT. Its translation is CASSLGQGGDTIYF.

V and J are TRBV7-8 and TRBJ1-3; 10 bases line up with TRBD1. The V segment lost 5 bases and the J segment 0 bases; nucleotides outside the gene matches: 7. CDR1 SGHVS and CDR2 FQNEAQ come from the germline V gene. The CDR3 runs 17 residues. This CDR3 reads CASSPGTGALSGNTIYF. CDR3 DNA sequence: TGTGCCAGCAGCCCGGGGACAGGGGCCCTCTCTGGAAACACCATATATTTT. Drawing the rest from reference TRBV7-8 and TRBJ1-3, the complete variable domain is GAGVSQSPRYKVAKRGQDVALRCDPISGHVSLFWYQQALGQGPEFLTYFQNEAQLDKSGLPSDRFFAERPEGSVSTLKIQRTQQEDSAVYLCASSPGTGALSGNTIYFGEGSWLTVV.

The chain is built from TRBV29-1 and TRBJ1-2; D unresolved. The germline V and J ends were trimmed by 0 bases and 6 bases, with 17 bases remaining between them. From germline, CDR1 is SQVTM and CDR2 ANQGSEA. This CDR3 has 15 residues. This CDR3 reads CSVEDRFRSRDGYTF. CDR3 coding DNA: TGCAGCGTTGAAGATCGGTTCCGGTCCCGGGATGGCTACACCTTC.

The chain couples TRBV28 to TRBJ1-1; D not resolved. Germline V gene sequence: CDR1 MDHEN, CDR2 SYDVKM. The V end lost 6 bases, the J end lost 6 bases, and 20 bases lay between the germline ends. The CDR3 sequence is 15 residues long. CDR3 nucleotide sequence: TGTGCCAGCAGCACTACATCGGGGAAGGTCGCTGAAGCTTTCTTT. Translated, it gives CASSTTSGKVAEAFF.

The rearrangement uses TRBV6-6 and TRBJ1-2, with D maybe TRBD1 (6 bases). Deletions cut 5 bases from V and 0 bases from J, with 16 bases between. Looked up from germline, CDR1 is MNHNY and CDR2 is SVGAGI (reference sequence). The CDR3 consists of 16 residues. The CDR3 loop reads CASSPFVGQTNYGYTF. CDR3 nucleotide sequence: TGTGCCAGCAGTCCGTTCGTAGGACAGACTAACTATGGCTACACCTTC.

J is TRBJ2-1 and V is TRBV5-4; perhaps TRBD1 as D (6 bases). CDR1 SGHNT and CDR2 YYREEE come from the germline V gene (reference sequence). The CDR3 contains 15 residues. V was cut by 3 bases and J by 9 bases, with 19 bases left in between. CDR3 nucleotides: TGTGCCAGCAGCTCAGGGGTAACGACCCCTGGTGAGCAGTTCTTC. Residues: CASSSGVTTPGEQFF.

The chain is built from TRBV12-1 and TRBJ2-7; the D segment call TRBD2 is taken from the table without a DNA check. TRBV12-1 is annotated as a pseudogene. The CDR3 is 18 amino acids. This CDR3 reads CASSFDPYGGGRLYEQYF. CDR3 bases: TGTGCCAGCAGCTTTGATCCCTATGGGGGGGGGCGACTCTACGAGCAGTACTTC.

The chain has TRBV6-6 and TRBJ2-2; TRBD1 matches at 7 bases. This CDR3 comprises 16 residues. CDR1 and CDR2 from the germline V gene are MNHNY and SVGAGI (reference sequence). V lost 5 bases to trimming and J lost 8 bases; unmatched junction nucleotides: 14. CDR3 sequence reads: CASSTLPGTVVGELFF. For the CDR3, the DNA is TGTGCCAGCAGTACCCTACCCGGGACAGTCGTGGGGGAGCTGTTTTTT.

The chain couples TRBV5-1 to TRBJ1-6; 7 bases are shared with TRBD1. Trimming cost V 4 bases and J 8 bases; bases outside gene matches: 9. The CDR3 is 15 residues long. Germline values: CDR1 SGHRS, CDR2 YFSETQ. Written as DNA, the CDR3 is TGCGCCAGCAGCCTAGGGGGCGGGTTCCATTCACCCCTCCACTTT. It codes for CASSLGGGFHSPLHF.

As regards this clone: The germline gene is not matched at one end of the junction; a read error may be the cause. The genes are TRBV7-9 and TRBJ1-2, with unresolved D. There are 16 residues in the CDR3. Germline CDR1 SEHNR, CDR2 FQNEAQ (reference sequence). CDR3 residues: CASSLMSAGLESFFHF. CDR3 nucleotides: TGTGCCAGCAGCCTTATGAGTGCGGGCCTCGAAAGTTTTTTCCACTTC.

The chain is built from TRBV30 and TRBJ1-4; D is unclear. Trimming left V 0 bases short and J 8 bases short, with 16 bases between. Looked up from germline, CDR1 is GTSNPN and CDR2 is SVGIG (reference sequence). The CDR3 is 15 amino acids. The CDR3 here is CAWSVPGSASEKLFF. The DNA of the CDR3 is TGTGCCTGGAGTGTACCTGGCAGCGCGTCCGAAAAACTGTTTTTT.

This sequence joins TRBV7-8 and TRBJ2-7; D perhaps matches TRBD1 (6 bases). Trimming took 7 bases from V and 0 from J, leaving 13 bases between them. Germline V gene sequence: CDR1 SGHVS, CDR2 FQNEAQ. The CDR3 contains 14 residues. The CDR3 bases are TGTGCCAGCAACGACAGGATGTCCTCCTACGAGCAGTACTTC. It is translated as CASNDRMSSYEQYF.

This chain uses TRBV27 with TRBJ2-7; D is possibly TRBD1 (5 bases). V dropped 6 bases and J dropped 5 bases, with 23 bases sitting between them. Germline V gene lookup returns CDR1 MNHEY and CDR2 SMNVEV (reference sequence). The CDR3 loop spans 16 amino acids. CDR3: CASSPTSPGIRHEQYF. DNA for the CDR3: TGTGCCAGCAGCCCTACTTCTCCAGGGATTCGCCACGAGCAGTACTTC.

This chain links TRBV7-9 with TRBJ2-5; 9 positions agree with TRBD1. Germline CDR1 and CDR2: SEHNR and FQNEAQ (reference sequence). The CDR3 totals 15 residues. Trimming took 5 bases from V and 7 from J; bases not matched to a gene: 11. The CDR3 reads CASSTTGGGSGTQYF. CDR3 sequence (DNA): TGTGCCAGCAGCACTACAGGGGGCGGGAGTGGGACCCAGTACTTC.

J is TRBJ1-1 and V is TRBV14, with D perhaps TRBD1 (6 bases). V lost 4 bases to trimming and J lost 0 bases, with 9 bases between them. The germline V gene encodes CDR1 SGHDN and CDR2 FVKESK. The CDR3 covers 14 residues. For the CDR3, the DNA is TGTGCCAGCAGCCGCGGGGGGCTGAACACTGAAGCTTTCTTT. It specifies CASSRGGLNTEAFF.

This rearrangement joins TRBV4-3 to TRBJ1-6; TRBD1 matches at 8 bases. J lost 6 bases, V lost 0 bases, and 4 bases had no gene match. This CDR3 region has 16 residues. Germline lookup yields CDR1 LGHNA and CDR2 YSLEER. DNA for the CDR3: TGCGCCAGCAGCCAAGATTTCGGACAGGGTAATTCACCCCTCCACTTT. It specifies CASSQDFGQGNSPLHF.